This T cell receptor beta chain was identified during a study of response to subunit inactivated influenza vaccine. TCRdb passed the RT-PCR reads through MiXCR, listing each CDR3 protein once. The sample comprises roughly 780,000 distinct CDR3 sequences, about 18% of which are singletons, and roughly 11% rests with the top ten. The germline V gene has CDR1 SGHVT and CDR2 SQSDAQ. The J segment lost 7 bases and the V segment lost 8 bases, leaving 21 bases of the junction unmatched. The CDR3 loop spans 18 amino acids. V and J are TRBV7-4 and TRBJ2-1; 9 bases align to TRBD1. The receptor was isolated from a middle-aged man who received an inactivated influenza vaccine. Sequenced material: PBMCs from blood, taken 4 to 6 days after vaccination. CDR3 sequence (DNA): TGTGCCAGCTCCAAGCAGGTCCCTTGGACAGGGGTGGTTAATGAGCAGTTCTTC. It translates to CASSKQVPWTGVVNEQFF.